The 8 T cell receptor beta chains listed next were all sequenced from one sample in a study of T cell repertoires in cytomegalovirus infection. From the reads, TCRdb called clonotypes with MiXCR, one entry per CDR3 protein. The table shows about 440,000 distinct CDR3 sequences, with around 32% occurring only once. The source material was PBMCs. The receptors originated from a human donor in good health (CMV status not recorded). Some clones in this sample may be carry-over from other donors' samples.

This clonotype was picked up a small number of times. The rearrangement joins TRBV7-6 to TRBJ2-3; TRBD1 agrees at 11 bases. This CDR3 spans 15 amino acids. In germline, CDR1 is SGHVS, CDR2 FNYEAQ. The V gene end was trimmed by 5 bases and the J gene end by 6 bases; junction bases not matched to a gene: 7. CDR3 in DNA: TGTGCCAGCAGCCCACGGGACAGGGGGTGGGATACGCAGTATTTT. Translated: CASSPRDRGWDTQYF.

This clonotype was counted many times. The chain links TRBV4-1 to TRBJ1-1; 7 positions agree with TRBD1. Trimming took 3 bases from V and 8 from J; bases not matched to a gene: 15. Per the germline V gene, CDR1 is MGHRA and CDR2 is YSYEKL. This CDR3 spans 16 amino acids. The CDR3 nucleotides read TGCGCCAGCAGCCATCCAGGGAGGGGGCAGTTGTCAGAAGCTTTCTTT. Encoded protein: CASSHPGRGQLSEAFF.

The J gene is TRBJ2-7, the V gene TRBV11-2; D possibly corresponds to TRBD2 (6 bases). Trimming removed 6 bases at V and 0 bases at J, with 18 bases between. Germline V gives CDR1 SGHAT, CDR2 FQNNGV. CDR3 length: 16 residues. The CDR3 nucleotides read TGTGCCAGCAGTCATGATGGGACTCACGCCTCCTACGAGCAGTACTTC. Protein product: CASSHDGTHASYEQYF.

A few counts support this clonotype. This chain connects TRBV6-1 to TRBJ2-1; 10 nucleotides line up with TRBD2. The CDR3 has 16 residues. CDR1 MNHNS and CDR2 SASEGT come from the germline V gene. J gave up 5 bases and V 4 bases, and 8 bases lay outside the gene matches. The CDR3 coding sequence is TGTGCCAGCAGTGCCGCTAGCGGGGGCCTTAACAATGAGCAGTTCTTC. It is translated as CASSAASGGLNNEQFF.

V and J are TRBV5-1 and TRBJ2-7, with a tentative D call TRBD2 (7 bases). The CDR3 is 15 amino acids. Looked up from germline, CDR1 is SGHRS and CDR2 is YFSETQ. V lost 3 bases, J lost 5 bases, and 18 bases lay in between. The CDR3 here is CASSYQFGGADEQYF. DNA of the CDR3: TGCGCCAGCAGCTACCAATTTGGGGGGGCAGACGAGCAGTACTTC.

As to this clonotype: Relative to the germline gene, one junction end is altered; a read error may explain this. CDR3 amino acids: CASSGGIEPQYF. CDR3 DNA: TGTGCCAGCAGCGGCGGTATAGAGCCCCAGTACTTC. The rearrangement joins TRBV7-6 to TRBJ2-5, with no clear D. The CDR3 length is 12 residues. Germline values: CDR1 SGHVS, CDR2 FNYEAQ.

The chain carries TRBV28 and TRBJ1-1; D ambiguous. This CDR3 contains 11 residues. Germline V gives CDR1 MDHEN, CDR2 SYDVKM. Trimming removed 7 bases at V and 0 bases at J, with 3 bases between. This CDR3 reads CASTLNTEAFF. For the CDR3, the DNA is TGTGCCAGCACGCTGAACACTGAAGCTTTCTTT.

This clonotype was picked up many times. The gene calls are TRBV6-1 and TRBJ2-7; D is perhaps TRBD1 (6 bases). V was cut by 7 bases and J by 3 bases, with 7 bases left in between. Per the germline V gene, CDR1 is MNHNS and CDR2 is SASEGT. The CDR3 contains 11 residues. As DNA, the CDR3 is TGTGCCAGCAAAGGGGGCTACGAGCAGTACTTC. Its protein is CASKGGYEQYF.